The 3 T cell receptor beta chains given below trace back to one sample, sequenced in a study of T cells in Graves' hyperthyroidism and ophthalmopathy. RNA transcripts yielded amplified TCR beta CDR3 regions. An initial round of RT-PCR targeting the TCR CDR3 relied on the HTBI primer set. TCRdb independently ran MiXCR on the multiplex PCR reads; one entry per CDR3 protein. The table records about 210,000 distinct CDR3 sequences, 17% of them present only once. The specimen sequenced was blood. Receptors originate from a man aged 50-60 years with Graves' hyperthyroidism.

The CDR3 coding sequence is TGTGCCAGCTCACCTAATCAAAGAAGCTCTGGGGCCAACGTCCTGACTTTC. Translated: CASSPNQRSSGANVLTF. The V call is TRBV18, the J call TRBJ2-6, with unresolved D. Trimming took off 3 bases at V and 0 bases at J, with 12 bases between the two ends. This CDR3 spans 17 amino acids. Germline lookup yields CDR1 KGHSH and CDR2 LQKENI. Variable domain in full (rest from reference TRBV18 and TRBJ2-6): NAGVMQNPRHLVRRRGQEARLRCSPMKGHSHVYWYRQLPEEGLKFMVYLQKENIIDESGMPKERFSAEFPKEGPSILRIQQVVRGDSAAYFCASSPNQRSSGANVLTFGAGSRLTVL.

The table lists this clonotype with a few counts. V and J are TRBV7-6 and TRBJ2-1; possibly TRBD1 for D (5 bases). In germline, CDR1 is SGHVS, CDR2 FNYEAQ. Trimming shortened V by 2 bases and J by 7 bases, and 12 bases separated the two germline ends. CDR3 length equals 14 residues. The CDR3 coding sequence is TGTGCCAGCAGCTTATTCTTTAGGGGTAATGAGCAGTTCTTC. This encodes CASSLFFRGNEQFF.

This clonotype has a count of ten or more. The chain combines TRBV12-3 or TRBV12-4 with TRBJ2-1; D gene uncertain. The CDR3 contains 14 residues. V was clipped by 2 bases and J by 5 bases, with 10 bases between them. CDR3 in amino acids: CASSLMVFDNEQFF. Written as DNA, the CDR3 is TGTGCCAGCAGTTTAATGGTGTTTGACAATGAGCAGTTCTTC.